This T cell receptor beta chain was documented in a study of T cells in Graves' hyperthyroidism and ophthalmopathy. Those patients with uncontrolled infection, other autoimmune disease, pregnancy or lactation were excluded. Diagnosis relied on clinical symptoms, serum thyroxine and TRAb, thyroid ultrasound and orbital computed tomography. Out of approximately 9.9 ml of fresh peripheral blood came the PBMCs. V lost 5 bases to trimming and J lost 4 bases, with 15 bases between them. CDR3 length: 14 residues. The germline V gene has CDR1 SGHAT and CDR2 FQNNGV. RNA transcripts yielded amplified TCR beta CDR3 regions. A set of HTBI primers served as the primers for a first-round RT-PCR of the TCR CDR3. MiXCR, run by TCRdb on the multiplex PCR reads, gives a single entry per CDR3 protein. Among about 640,000 distinct CDR3 sequences, around 21% were seen once, and the ten largest hold over 30%.

This TCR came from a man aged 25 to 45 with Graves' ophthalmopathy. Sequenced input: blood. The J gene is TRBJ2-7, the V gene TRBV11-2; tentatively, D is TRBD1 (6 bases). The DNA for the CDR3 is TGTGCCAGCAGCCAACGAAAAGGGGGTTACGAGCAGTACTTC. Translating gives CASSQRKGGYEQYF.